This T cell receptor beta chain was captured by sequencing in a study of blood T cell repertoires in COVID-19. CDR1 is LGHNA and CDR2 is YSLEER in the germline V gene. J was trimmed by 3 bases and V by 0 bases; bases with no gene match: 4. CDR3 length: 16 residues. Profiled with immunoSEQ multiplex PCR; TCRdb holds only in-frame clones, not every one. Of 350,000 to 450,000 clones detected, about 88% appear once; the ten largest clones hold roughly 1.4%. This chain links TRBV4-3 with TRBJ2-1; 8 nucleotides align to TRBD1. Sequenced sample: PBMCs or T cells enriched from blood (not recorded which). The receptor's source is a woman in her late teens or twenties who had been exposed to COVID-19. The CDR3 here is CASSQDLTGDYNEQFF. CDR3 bases: TGCGCCAGCAGCCAAGATCTGACAGGGGACTACAATGAGCAGTTCTTC.